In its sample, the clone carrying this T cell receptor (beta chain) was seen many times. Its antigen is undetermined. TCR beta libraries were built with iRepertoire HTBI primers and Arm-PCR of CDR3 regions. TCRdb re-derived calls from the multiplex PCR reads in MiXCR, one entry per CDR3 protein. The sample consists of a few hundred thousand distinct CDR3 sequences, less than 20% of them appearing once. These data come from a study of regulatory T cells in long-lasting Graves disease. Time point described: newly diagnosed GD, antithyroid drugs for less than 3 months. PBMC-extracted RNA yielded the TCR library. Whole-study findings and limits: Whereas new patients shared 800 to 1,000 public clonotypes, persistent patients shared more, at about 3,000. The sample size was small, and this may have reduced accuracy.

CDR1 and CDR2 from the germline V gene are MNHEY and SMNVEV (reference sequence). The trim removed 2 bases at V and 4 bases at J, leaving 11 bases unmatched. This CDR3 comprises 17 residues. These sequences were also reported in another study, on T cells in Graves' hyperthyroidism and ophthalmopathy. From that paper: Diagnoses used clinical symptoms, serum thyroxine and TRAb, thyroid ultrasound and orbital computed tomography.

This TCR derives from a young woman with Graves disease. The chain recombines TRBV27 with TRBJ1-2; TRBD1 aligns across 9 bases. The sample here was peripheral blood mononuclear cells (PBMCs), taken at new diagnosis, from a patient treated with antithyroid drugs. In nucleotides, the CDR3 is TGTGCCAGCAGTTTAACCCTAGGACAGGGGAGGTCCTATGGCTACACCTTC. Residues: CASSLTLGQGRSYGYTF.